This TCR beta chain was found in a study of shared clonotypes between healthy human individuals. Whole-study context: Three plates were used per donor for CD4 naive, three for CD4 memory, two for CD8 naive and one for CD8 memory. Notes on the study in general: Relative to clonotypes present in all four donors, those not shared had lower generation probabilities. Memory subsets generally showed lower estimated richness than naive subsets.

Method: immunoSEQ multiplex PCR; TCRdb's copy keeps in-frame clones and lacks some. This sample carries about 2.4 million clones, 90% to 95% of them seen once, and the ten largest clones take 0.36%. The CDR3 covers 11 residues. V lost 2 bases to trimming and J lost 10 bases; unmatched junction nucleotides: 2. Germline lookup yields CDR1 DFQATT and CDR2 SNEGSKA (reference sequence). Remarks on this clone: As yet, its antigen is unknown.

Source material: naive CD4+ T cells from PBMCs. Sample subset: CD45RA+ positively selected. The chain carries TRBV20-1 and TRBJ2-4; 7 bases align to TRBD1. The TCR comes from a man aged 18-30 years in good health. Some clones in this sample may be carry-over from other donors' samples. The chain's CDR3 is CSARTGAIQYF. As DNA, the CDR3 is TGCAGTGCTAGAACAGGGGCGATTCAGTACTTC.